This paragraph reports one T cell receptor beta chain. Its specificity is not known. The sequenced template was RNA, covering the TCR beta CDR3 region. First-round RT-PCR relied on HTBI primers, and a second-round multiplex PCR came next. One entry per CDR3 protein, called by TCRdb with MiXCR from the multiplex PCR reads. The table shows 500,000 to 800,000 distinct CDR3 sequences, with about 38% occurring only once. The data derive from a study of Graves' ophthalmopathy and Graves' hyperthyroidism. Points from the study as a whole: With a specificity of about 73% and a sensitivity of 70.59%, the model predicted ophthalmopathy progression.

Germline V gives CDR1 LNHNV, CDR2 YYDKDF (reference sequence). V trimming: 1 base; J trimming: 3 bases; junction bases outside the gene matches: 3. The length of the CDR3 is 15 residues. Thyroid ultrasound, orbital computed tomography, TRAb, serum thyroxine and clinical symptoms formed the basis of diagnosis. The sequence derives from an adult man with Graves' ophthalmopathy. Material: peripheral blood. The chain uses TRBV15 and TRBJ1-1; 9 nucleotides align to TRBD1. In DNA form, the CDR3 reads TGTGCCACCAGCAGAGGGAGGACAGGGGACACTGAAGCTTTCTTT. Translation: CATSRGRTGDTEAFF.